This T cell receptor (beta chain) was sequenced during a study of OX40 agonist ivuxolimab in advanced cancers. About the research overall: Ivuxolimab is a fully human IgG2 antibody that activates OX40 (CD134). Dose-escalation patients were diagnosed with hepatocellular carcinoma, melanoma, renal cell cancer or head and neck cancer. Study-level findings and limits: Antigen specificity remained undetermined for the expanded peripheral T cells. Some of the lowest clonal expansion was seen in partial responders at 0.1-3.0 mg/kg.

Concerning this clone: Its specificity is not known.

Generated by immunoSEQ multiplex PCR, the TCRdb table keeps only in-frame clones and is missing some. Of approximately 100,000 clones listed, less than 95% are singletons. With 4 bases removed from V and 14 bases from J, the gap between germline ends came to 16 bases. Germline V CDR1 and CDR2: SGDLS, YYNGEE. This CDR3 is 12 amino acids long. The specimen was CD4+ or CD8+ T cells sorted from blood, collected in a trial of the OX40 agonist ivuxolimab. The gene calls are TRBV9 and TRBJ2-1; no definite D call. The sequence was obtained from an adult with an advanced solid tumor such as melanoma, head and neck, liver or kidney cancer. The chain's CDR3 is CASSYWTDREFF. CDR3 sequence (DNA): TGTGCCAGCAGCTACTGGACGGATAGAGAGTTCTTC.